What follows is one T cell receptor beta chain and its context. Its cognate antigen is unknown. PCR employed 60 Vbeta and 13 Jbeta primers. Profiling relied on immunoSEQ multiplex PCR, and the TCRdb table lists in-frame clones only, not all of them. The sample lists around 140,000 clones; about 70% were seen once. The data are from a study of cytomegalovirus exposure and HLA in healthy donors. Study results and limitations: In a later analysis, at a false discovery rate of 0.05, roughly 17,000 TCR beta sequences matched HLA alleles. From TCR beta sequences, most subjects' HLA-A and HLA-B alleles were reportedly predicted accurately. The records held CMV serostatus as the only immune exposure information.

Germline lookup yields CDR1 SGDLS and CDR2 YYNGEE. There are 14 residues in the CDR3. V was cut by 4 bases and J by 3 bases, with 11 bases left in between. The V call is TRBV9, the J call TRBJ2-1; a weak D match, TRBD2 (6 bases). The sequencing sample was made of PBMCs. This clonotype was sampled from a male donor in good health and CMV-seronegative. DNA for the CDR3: TGTGCCAGCAGCACGGGAGACCTCTACAATGAGCAGTTCTTC. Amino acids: CASSTGDLYNEQFF.